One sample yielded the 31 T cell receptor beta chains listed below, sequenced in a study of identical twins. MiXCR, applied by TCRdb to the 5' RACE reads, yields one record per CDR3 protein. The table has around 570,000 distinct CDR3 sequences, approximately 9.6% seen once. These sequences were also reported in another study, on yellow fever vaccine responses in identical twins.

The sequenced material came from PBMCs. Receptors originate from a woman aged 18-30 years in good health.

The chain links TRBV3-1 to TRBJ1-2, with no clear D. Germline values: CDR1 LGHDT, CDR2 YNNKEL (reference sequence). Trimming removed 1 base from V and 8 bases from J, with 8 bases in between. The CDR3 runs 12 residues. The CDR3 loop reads CASSQGLGGYTF. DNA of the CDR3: TGTGCCAGCAGCCAAGGGCTGGGAGGCTACACCTTC.

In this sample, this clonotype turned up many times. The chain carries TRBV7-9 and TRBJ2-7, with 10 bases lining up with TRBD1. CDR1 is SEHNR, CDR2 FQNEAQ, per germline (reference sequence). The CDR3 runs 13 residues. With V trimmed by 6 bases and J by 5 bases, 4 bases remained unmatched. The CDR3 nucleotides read TGTGCCAGCAGGCAGACAGGGGGCAACGAGCAGTACTTC. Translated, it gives CASRQTGGNEQYF.

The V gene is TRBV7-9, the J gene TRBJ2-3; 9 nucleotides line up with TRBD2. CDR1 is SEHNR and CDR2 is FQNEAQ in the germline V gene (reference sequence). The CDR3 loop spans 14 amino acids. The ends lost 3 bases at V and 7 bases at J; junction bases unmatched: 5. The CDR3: CASSFRLAGYTQYF. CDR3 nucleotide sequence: TGTGCCAGCAGCTTTAGGCTAGCGGGGTATACGCAGTATTTT.

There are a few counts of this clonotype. CDR3 DNA: TGTGCCAGCAGCGTAGTACAGGGTACCACAGATACGCAGTATTTT. Amino acid sequence: CASSVVQGTTDTQYF. The chain combines TRBV9 with TRBJ2-3; D may be TRBD1 (6 bases). This CDR3 spans 15 amino acids. Germline V gene data show CDR1 as SGDLS and CDR2 as YYNGEE. Trimming pared 0 bases from V and 2 bases from J, leaving 10 bases between.

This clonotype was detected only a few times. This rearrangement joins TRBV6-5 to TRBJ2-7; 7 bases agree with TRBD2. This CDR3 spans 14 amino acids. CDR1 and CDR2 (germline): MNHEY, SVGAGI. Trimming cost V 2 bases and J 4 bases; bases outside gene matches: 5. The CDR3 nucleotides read TGTGCCAGCAGTTACACGGGGACTATTTACGAGCAGTACTTC. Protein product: CASSYTGTIYEQYF.

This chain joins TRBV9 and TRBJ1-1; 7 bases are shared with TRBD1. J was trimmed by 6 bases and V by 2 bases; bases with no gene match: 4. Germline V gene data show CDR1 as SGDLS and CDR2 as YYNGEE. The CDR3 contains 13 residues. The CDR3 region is CASSVGQAAEAFF. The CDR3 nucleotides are TGTGCCAGCAGCGTCGGACAGGCTGCTGAAGCTTTCTTT.

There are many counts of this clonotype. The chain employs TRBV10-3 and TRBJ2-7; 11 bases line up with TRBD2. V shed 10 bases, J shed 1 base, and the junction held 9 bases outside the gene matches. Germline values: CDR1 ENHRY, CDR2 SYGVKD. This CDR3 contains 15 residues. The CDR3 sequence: CATHTSGSQSYEQYF. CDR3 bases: TGTGCCACCCATACTAGCGGGAGCCAGTCCTACGAGCAGTACTTC.

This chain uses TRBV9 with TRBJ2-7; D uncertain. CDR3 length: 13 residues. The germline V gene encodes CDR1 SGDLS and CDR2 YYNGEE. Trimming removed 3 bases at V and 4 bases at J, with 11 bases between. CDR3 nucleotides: TGTGCCAGCAGCGCCTACCCCGGGTACGAGCAGTACTTC. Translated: CASSAYPGYEQYF.

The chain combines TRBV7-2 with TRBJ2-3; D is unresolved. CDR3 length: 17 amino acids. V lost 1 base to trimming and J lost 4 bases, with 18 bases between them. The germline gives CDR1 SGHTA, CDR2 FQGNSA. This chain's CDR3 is CASSLGFSPIGSDTQYF. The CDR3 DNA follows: TGTGCCAGCAGCTTAGGATTTAGCCCTATTGGGTCAGATACGCAGTATTTT.

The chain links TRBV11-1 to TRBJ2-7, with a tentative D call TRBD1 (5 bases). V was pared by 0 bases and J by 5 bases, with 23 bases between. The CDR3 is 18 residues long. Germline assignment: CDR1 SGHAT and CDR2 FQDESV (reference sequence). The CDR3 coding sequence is TGTGCCAGCAGCTTAGCGTTATTGCTGACAGACCTTGGGAACGAGCAGTACTTC. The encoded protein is CASSLALLLTDLGNEQYF.

CDR3 DNA sequence: TGTGCCAGCAGCTTAGGTCCGGTCAACGAGCAGTACTTC. This encodes CASSLGPVNEQYF. This sequence joins TRBV7-2 and TRBJ2-7; D call uncertain. This CDR3 contains 13 residues. Looked up from germline, CDR1 is SGHTA and CDR2 is FQGNSA. Trimming cost V 1 base and J 5 bases, with 9 bases left between them.

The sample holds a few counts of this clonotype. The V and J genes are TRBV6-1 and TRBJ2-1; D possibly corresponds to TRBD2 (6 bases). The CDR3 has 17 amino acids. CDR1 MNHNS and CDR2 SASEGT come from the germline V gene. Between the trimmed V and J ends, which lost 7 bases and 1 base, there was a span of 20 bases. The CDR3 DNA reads TGTGCCAGCATTCACGGCGGGACCCCTCCTTCCTACAATGAGCAGTTCTTC. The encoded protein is CASIHGGTPPSYNEQFF.

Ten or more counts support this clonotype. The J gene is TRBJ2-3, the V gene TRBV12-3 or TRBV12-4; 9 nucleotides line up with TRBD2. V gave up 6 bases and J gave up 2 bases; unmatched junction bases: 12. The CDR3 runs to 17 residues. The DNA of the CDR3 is TGTGCCAGCAGCCGACAGACTAGCGGAGATCTCACAGATACGCAGTATTTT. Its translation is CASSRQTSGDLTDTQYF.

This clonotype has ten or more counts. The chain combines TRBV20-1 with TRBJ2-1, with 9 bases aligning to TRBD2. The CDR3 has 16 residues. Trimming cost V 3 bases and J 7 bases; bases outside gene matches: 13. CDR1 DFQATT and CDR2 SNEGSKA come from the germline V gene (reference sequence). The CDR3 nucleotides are TGCAGTGCTAGTTGGGGCGGGGGGGCTAATGGAAATGAGCAGTTCTTC. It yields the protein CSASWGGGANGNEQFF.

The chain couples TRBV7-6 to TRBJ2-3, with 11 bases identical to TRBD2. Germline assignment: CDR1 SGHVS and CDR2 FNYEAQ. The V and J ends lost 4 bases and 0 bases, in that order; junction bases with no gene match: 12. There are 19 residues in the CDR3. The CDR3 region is CASSYPLNSGGASTDTQYF. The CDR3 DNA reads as TGTGCCAGCAGCTATCCGCTAAATAGCGGGGGGGCTAGCACAGATACGCAGTATTTT.

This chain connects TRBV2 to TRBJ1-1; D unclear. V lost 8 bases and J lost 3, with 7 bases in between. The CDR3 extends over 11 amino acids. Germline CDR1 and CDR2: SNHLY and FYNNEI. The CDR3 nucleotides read TGTGCCAGCGGGTCGGACACTGAAGCTTTCTTT. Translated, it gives CASGSDTEAFF.

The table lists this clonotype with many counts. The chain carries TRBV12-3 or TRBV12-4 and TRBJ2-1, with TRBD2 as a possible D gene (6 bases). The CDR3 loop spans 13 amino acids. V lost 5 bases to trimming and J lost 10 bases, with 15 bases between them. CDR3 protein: CASSIRGFGEQFF. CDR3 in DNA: TGTGCCAGCAGTATTCGGGGGTTCGGGGAGCAGTTCTTC.

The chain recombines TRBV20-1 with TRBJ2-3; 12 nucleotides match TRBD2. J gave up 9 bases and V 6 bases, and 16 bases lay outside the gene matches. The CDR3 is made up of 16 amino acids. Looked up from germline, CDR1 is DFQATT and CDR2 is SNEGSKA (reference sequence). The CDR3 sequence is CSAGTSSGGGRRTQYF. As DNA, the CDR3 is TGCAGTGCGGGAACTTCTAGCGGGGGGGGCAGACGGACGCAGTATTTT.

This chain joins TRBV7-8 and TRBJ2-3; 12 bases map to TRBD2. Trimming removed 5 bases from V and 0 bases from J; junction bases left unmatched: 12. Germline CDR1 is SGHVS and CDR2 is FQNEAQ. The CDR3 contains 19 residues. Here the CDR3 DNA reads TGTGCCAGCAGCCATTGGACTAGCGGGGCTAACCCTAGCACAGATACGCAGTATTTT. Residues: CASSHWTSGANPSTDTQYF.

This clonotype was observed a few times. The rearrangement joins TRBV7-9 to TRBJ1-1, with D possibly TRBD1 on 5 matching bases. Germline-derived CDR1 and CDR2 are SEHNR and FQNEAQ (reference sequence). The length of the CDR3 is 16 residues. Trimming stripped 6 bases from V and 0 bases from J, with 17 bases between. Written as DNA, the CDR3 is TGTGCCAGCAGGACCTCCGGGGGACTGATGAACACTGAAGCTTTCTTT. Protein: CASRTSGGLMNTEAFF.

The CDR3 loop reads CASRRTGLSYEQYF. CDR3 nucleotides: TGTGCCAGCCGGAGAACAGGGCTTTCCTACGAGCAGTACTTC. This chain joins TRBV6-1 and TRBJ2-7; D is perhaps TRBD1 (6 bases). This CDR3 spans 14 amino acids. The germline gives CDR1 MNHNS, CDR2 SASEGT. V lost 8 bases, J lost 1 base, and 15 bases lay in between.

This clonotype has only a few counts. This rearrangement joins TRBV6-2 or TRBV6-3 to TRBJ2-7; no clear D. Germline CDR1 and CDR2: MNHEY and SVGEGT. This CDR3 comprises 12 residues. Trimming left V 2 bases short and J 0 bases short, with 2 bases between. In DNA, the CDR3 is TGTGCCAGCAGTTACACCTCCTACGAGCAGTACTTC. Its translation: CASSYTSYEQYF.

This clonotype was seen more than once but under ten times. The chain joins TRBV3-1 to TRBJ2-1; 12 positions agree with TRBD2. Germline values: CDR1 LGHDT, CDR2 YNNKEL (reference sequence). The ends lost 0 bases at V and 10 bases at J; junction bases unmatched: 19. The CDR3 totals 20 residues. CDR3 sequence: CASSQDLLAGGLYRGLEQFF. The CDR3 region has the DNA TGTGCCAGCAGCCAAGACCTGCTAGCGGGGGGGTTATACAGGGGTCTGGAGCAGTTCTTC.

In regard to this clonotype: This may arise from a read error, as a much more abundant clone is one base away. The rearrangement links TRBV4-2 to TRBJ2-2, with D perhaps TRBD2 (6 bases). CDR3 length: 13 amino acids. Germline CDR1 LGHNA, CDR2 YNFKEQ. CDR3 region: CARSPGAGPQLFF. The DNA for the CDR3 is TGTGCCAGAAGCCCTGGGGCGGGACCCCAGCTGTTTTTT.

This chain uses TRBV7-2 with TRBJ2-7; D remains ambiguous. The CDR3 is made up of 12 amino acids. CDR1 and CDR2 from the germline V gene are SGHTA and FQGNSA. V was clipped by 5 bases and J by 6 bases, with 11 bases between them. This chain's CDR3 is CASSVEVGEQYF. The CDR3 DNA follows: TGTGCCAGCAGCGTAGAGGTAGGCGAGCAGTACTTC. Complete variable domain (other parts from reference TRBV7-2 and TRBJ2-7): GAGVSQSPSNKVTEKGKDVELRCDPISGHTALYWYRQSLGQGLEFLIYFQGNSAPDKSGLPSDRFSAERTGGSVSTLTIQRTQQEDSAVYLCASSVEVGEQYFGPGTRLTVT.

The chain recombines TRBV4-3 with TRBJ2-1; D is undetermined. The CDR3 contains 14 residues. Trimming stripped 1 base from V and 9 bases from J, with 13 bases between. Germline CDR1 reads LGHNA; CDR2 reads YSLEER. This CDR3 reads CASSQGPSSSEQFF. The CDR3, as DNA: TGCGCCAGCAGCCAAGGGCCCTCGTCAAGTGAGCAGTTCTTC.

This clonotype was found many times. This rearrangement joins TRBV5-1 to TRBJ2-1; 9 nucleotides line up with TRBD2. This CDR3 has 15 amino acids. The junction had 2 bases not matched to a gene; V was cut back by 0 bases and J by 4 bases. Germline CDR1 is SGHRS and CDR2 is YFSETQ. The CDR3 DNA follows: TGCGCCAGCAGCTTGGAGGCGGGAGGGTACAATGAGCAGTTCTTC. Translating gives CASSLEAGGYNEQFF.

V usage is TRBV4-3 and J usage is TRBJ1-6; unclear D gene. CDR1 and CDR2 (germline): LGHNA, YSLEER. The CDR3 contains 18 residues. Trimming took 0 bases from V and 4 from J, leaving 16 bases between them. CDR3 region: CASSQEILQPSYNSPLHF. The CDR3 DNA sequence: TGCGCCAGCAGCCAAGAAATTTTGCAGCCATCTTATAATTCACCCCTCCACTTT.

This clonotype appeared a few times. This CDR3 is CSASTGQGSTDTQYF. The CDR3 DNA reads TGCAGTGCTAGCACCGGACAGGGGAGCACAGATACGCAGTATTTT. The rearrangement uses TRBV20-1 and TRBJ2-3; TRBD1 agrees at 9 bases. The CDR3 extends over 15 amino acids. Trimming removed 3 bases from V and 0 bases from J; junction bases left unmatched: 4. The germline V gene has CDR1 DFQATT and CDR2 SNEGSKA (reference sequence).

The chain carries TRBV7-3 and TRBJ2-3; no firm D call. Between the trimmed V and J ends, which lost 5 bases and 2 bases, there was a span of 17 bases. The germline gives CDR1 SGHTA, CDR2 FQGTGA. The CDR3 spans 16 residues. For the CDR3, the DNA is TGTGCCAGCAGCCCAACAGCTTCGGGTTACACAGATACGCAGTATTTT. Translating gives CASSPTASGYTDTQYF.

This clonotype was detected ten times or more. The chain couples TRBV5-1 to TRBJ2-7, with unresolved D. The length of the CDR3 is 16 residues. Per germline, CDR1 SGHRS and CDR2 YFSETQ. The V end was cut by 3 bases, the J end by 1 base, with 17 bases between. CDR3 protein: CASSSDPLGISYEQYF. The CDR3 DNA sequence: TGCGCCAGCAGCTCGGACCCCTTAGGGATATCCTACGAGCAGTACTTC. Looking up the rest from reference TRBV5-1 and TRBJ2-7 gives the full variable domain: KAGVTQTPRYLIKTRGQQVTLSCSPISGHRSVSWYQQTPGQGLQFLFEYFSETQRNKGNFPGRFSGRQFSNSRSEMNVSTLELGDSALYLCASSSDPLGISYEQYFGPGTRLTVT.